Following are 8 T cell receptor beta chains from one sample sequenced in a study of response to subunit inactivated influenza vaccine. Each CDR3 protein gets one entry after TCRdb re-called the RT-PCR reads with MiXCR. The sample has hundreds of thousands of distinct CDR3 sequences, about 25% seen once. The specimen was CD4+ T cells sorted from PBMCs, collected more than 4 days after vaccination. These receptors all stem from a man in his forties or fifties who received an inactivated influenza vaccine.

The J gene is TRBJ2-5, the V gene TRBV12-3 or TRBV12-4; D perhaps matches TRBD1 (6 bases). This CDR3 contains 15 residues. The V end lost 5 bases, the J end lost 5 bases, and 18 bases lay between the germline ends. CDR3 nucleotide sequence: TGTGCCAGCAGTCTGAAACAGGGATCGTGGGAGACCCAGTACTTC. This translates into CASSLKQGSWETQYF.

This clonotype was found a few times. The rearrangement links TRBV7-2 to TRBJ2-1; 7 bases align to TRBD1. V lost 3 bases, J lost 5 bases, and 7 bases stayed unmatched. The length of the CDR3 is 15 residues. CDR1 SGHTA and CDR2 FQGNSA come from the germline V gene. The CDR3 bases are TGTGCCAGCAGCTTTTGGGACAGACCTCACAATGAGCAGTTCTTC. Amino acid sequence: CASSFWDRPHNEQFF.

The V and J genes are TRBV12-3 or TRBV12-4 and TRBJ2-7, with D possibly matching TRBD2 (6 bases). This CDR3 is 14 amino acids long. With 3 bases removed from V and 5 bases from J, the gap between germline ends came to 14 bases. CDR3 protein: CASSFGSINHEQYF. As DNA, the CDR3 is TGTGCCAGCAGTTTCGGGAGTATCAACCACGAGCAGTACTTC.

This clonotype was counted a few times. The rearrangement links TRBV5-1 to TRBJ2-1; a possible D gene is TRBD2 (5 bases). Deletions cut 0 bases from V and 4 bases from J, with 14 bases between. In germline, CDR1 is SGHRS, CDR2 YFSETQ. The CDR3 is 16 amino acids. Written as DNA, the CDR3 is TGCGCCAGCAGCTTGGATGGCCAACGAGGGTACAATGAGCAGTTCTTC. Its translation is CASSLDGQRGYNEQFF.

This clonotype has a handful of counts. The V and J genes are TRBV9 and TRBJ1-6; 11 positions agree with TRBD1. Germline V lookup: CDR1 SGDLS, CDR2 YYNGEE. Unmatched junction bases numbered 2, after V lost 3 bases and J lost 6 bases. This CDR3 comprises 15 residues. Here the CDR3 DNA reads TGTGCCAGCAGCGGAGGGACAGGGGGTAATTCACCCCTCCACTTT. This gives the protein CASSGGTGGNSPLHF.

This clonotype was counted a few times. The chain combines TRBV27 with TRBJ2-5; TRBD1 agrees at 8 bases. Germline V gene lookup returns CDR1 MNHEY and CDR2 SMNVEV (reference sequence). This CDR3 comprises 13 residues. V shed 5 bases and J 5 bases; nucleotides not matched to a gene: 4. CDR3 coding DNA: TGTGCCAGCAGTGTTTACAGGGGGGAGACCCAGTACTTC. This gives the protein CASSVYRGETQYF.

The chain joins TRBV7-2 to TRBJ1-6, with D perhaps TRBD1 (6 bases). V was shortened by 1 base and J by 11 bases, with 12 bases between the two germline ends. The CDR3 sequence is 14 residues long. From germline, CDR1 is SGHTA and CDR2 FQGNSA. As DNA, the CDR3 is TGTGCCAGCAGCTTAGACAGGGACTTTACACCCCTCCACTTT. Translating it yields CASSLDRDFTPLHF.

The chain has TRBV29-1 and TRBJ2-5; no firm D call. CDR1 and CDR2 from the germline V gene are SQVTM and ANQGSEA. Trimming left V 7 bases short and J 3 bases short, with 9 bases between. CDR3 length: 11 residues. The chain's CDR3 is CSARREETQYF. The CDR3 DNA reads as TGCAGCGCCCGGAGAGAAGAGACCCAGTACTTC.